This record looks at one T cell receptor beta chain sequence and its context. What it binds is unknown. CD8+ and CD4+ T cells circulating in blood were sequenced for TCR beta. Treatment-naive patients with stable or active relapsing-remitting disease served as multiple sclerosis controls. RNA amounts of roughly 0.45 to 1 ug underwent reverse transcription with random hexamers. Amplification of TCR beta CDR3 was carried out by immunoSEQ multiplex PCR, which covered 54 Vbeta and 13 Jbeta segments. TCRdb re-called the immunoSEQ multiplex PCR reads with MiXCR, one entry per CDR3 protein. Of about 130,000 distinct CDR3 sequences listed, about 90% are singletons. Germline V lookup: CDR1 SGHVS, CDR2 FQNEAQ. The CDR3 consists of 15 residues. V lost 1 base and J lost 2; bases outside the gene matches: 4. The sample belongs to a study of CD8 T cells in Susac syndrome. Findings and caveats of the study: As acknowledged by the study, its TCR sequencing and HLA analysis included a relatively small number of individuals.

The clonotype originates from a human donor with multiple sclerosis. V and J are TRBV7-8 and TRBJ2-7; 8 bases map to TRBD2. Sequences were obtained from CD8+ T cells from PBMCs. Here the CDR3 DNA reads TGTGCCAGCAGCTTAGATGCGGGAGGAACCTACGAGCAGTACTTC. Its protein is CASSLDAGGTYEQYF.